This entry describes one T cell receptor beta chain. Only in-frame clones appear in the TCRdb table, and some are missing; sequencing was by immunoSEQ multiplex PCR. The sample consists of about 130,000 clones, 80% to 85% of them appearing once. This entry is derived from a study of blood T cell repertoires in COVID-19. The TCR comes from a woman aged 30 to 39 who had recovered from COVID-19. Sequencing was performed on peripheral blood.

CDR3 sequence: CASSLMLAGGMDTQYF. CDR3 DNA: TGTGCCAGCAGCTTAATGCTAGCGGGGGGTATGGATACGCAGTATTTT. The chain carries TRBV7-2 and TRBJ2-3, with 11 bases matching TRBD2. This CDR3 has 16 residues. V lost 2 bases and J lost 6; bases outside the gene matches: 7. Germline CDR1 and CDR2: SGHTA and FQGNSA.